This T cell receptor (beta chain) was captured by sequencing in a study of CD8+ T cells in alopecia areata. The treatment: oral pan-JAK inhibitor, 5-10 mg twice daily. Investigators isolated RNA and reverse transcribed it into cDNA to act as the sequencing template. Some clones are missing from TCRdb's copy, which holds only in-frame ones; the method was immunoSEQ multiplex PCR. Of about 110,000 clones in the sample, 56% were seen once. The starting material was CD4+ T cells sorted from blood, obtained at week 24, from a patient treated with tofacitinib. This TCR came from a human donor with alopecia areata.

The CDR3 loop is CASSPTFSGGANTGELFF. CDR3 sequence (DNA): TGTGCCAGCAGCCCCACCTTTAGCGGGGGGGCGAACACCGGGGAGCTGTTTTTT. The chain recombines TRBV9 with TRBJ2-2; 11 nucleotides match TRBD2. Trimming cost V 4 bases and J 0 bases; bases outside gene matches: 8. CDR1 SGDLS and CDR2 YYNGEE come from the germline V gene. The CDR3 consists of 18 residues.